This T cell receptor (beta chain) derives from a study of response to subunit inactivated influenza vaccine. The V gene lost 6 bases and the J gene lost 7 bases, with 10 bases spanning the gap. The germline V gene encodes CDR1 DFQATT and CDR2 SNEGSKA (reference sequence). The CDR3 is 12 residues long. TCRdb re-called the RT-PCR reads with MiXCR, one entry per CDR3 protein. Of 450,000 to 600,000 distinct CDR3 sequences in the sample, approximately 7.8% were seen once. The chain links TRBV20-1 to TRBJ1-6; TRBD1 might be the D (6 bases). This specimen consisted of PBMCs from blood, obtained less than 25 months after vaccination. The TCR was taken from a man aged 50 to 69 who received an inactivated influenza vaccine. The CDR3 region is CSAKGGNSPLHF. The CDR3 nucleotides read TGCAGTGCCAAGGGGGGGAATTCACCCCTCCACTTT.